The following is a TCR beta chain sequence with its context. This record belongs to a study of blood T cell repertoires in COVID-19. Profiled with immunoSEQ multiplex PCR; TCRdb holds only in-frame clones, not every one. The repertoire consists of about 260,000 clones, with approximately 86% occurring once and the leading ten covering around 0.7%. The V gene end was trimmed by 3 bases and the J gene end by 4 bases; junction bases not matched to a gene: 9. The length of the CDR3 is 14 residues. Germline V gene sequence: CDR1 DFQATT, CDR2 SNEGSKA (reference sequence). The origin of this receptor is a human donor in a cohort sampled during active COVID-19. Source material: peripheral blood. The chain employs TRBV20-1 and TRBJ2-7; 7 nucleotides match TRBD1. CDR3 residues: CSASSTGEFYEQYF. The CDR3 DNA reads as TGCAGTGCTAGTTCAACAGGGGAATTTTACGAGCAGTACTTC.